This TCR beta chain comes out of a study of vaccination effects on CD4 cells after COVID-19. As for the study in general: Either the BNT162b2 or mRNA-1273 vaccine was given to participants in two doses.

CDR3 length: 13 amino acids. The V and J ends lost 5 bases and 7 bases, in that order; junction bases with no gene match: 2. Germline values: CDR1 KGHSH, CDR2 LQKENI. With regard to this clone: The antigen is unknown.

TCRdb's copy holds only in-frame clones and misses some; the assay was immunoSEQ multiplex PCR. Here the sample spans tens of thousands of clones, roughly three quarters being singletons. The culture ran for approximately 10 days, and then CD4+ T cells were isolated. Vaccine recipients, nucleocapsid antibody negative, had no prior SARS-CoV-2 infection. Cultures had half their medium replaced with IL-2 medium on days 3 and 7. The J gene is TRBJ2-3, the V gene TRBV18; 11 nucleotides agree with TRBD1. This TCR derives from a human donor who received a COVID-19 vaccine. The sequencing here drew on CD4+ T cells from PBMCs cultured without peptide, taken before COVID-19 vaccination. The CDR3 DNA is TGTGCCAGCTCAGGACAGGGGGCGAATACGCAGTATTTT. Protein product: CASSGQGANTQYF. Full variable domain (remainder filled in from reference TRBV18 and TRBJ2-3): NAGVMQNPRHLVRRRGQEARLRCSPMKGHSHVYWYRQLPEEGLKFMVYLQKENIIDESGMPKERFSAEFPKEGPSILRIQQVVRGDSAAYFCASSGQGANTQYFGPGTRLTVL.